These 13 T cell receptor beta chains were sequenced from one sample in a study of Graves' ophthalmopathy and Graves' hyperthyroidism. Investigators amplified TCR beta CDR3 regions from RNA transcripts. After a first-round RT-PCR with HTBI primers, a second-round multiplex PCR was run. One entry per CDR3 protein, called by TCRdb with MiXCR from the multiplex PCR reads. The table records about 400,000 distinct CDR3 sequences, approximately 16% of them present only once. The specimen was peripheral blood. These receptors came from a woman younger than 30 with Graves' ophthalmopathy.

The chain uses TRBV12-3 or TRBV12-4 and TRBJ1-1; TRBD1 might be the D (6 bases). Between the trimmed V and J ends, which lost 4 bases and 9 bases, there was a span of 12 bases. This CDR3 region has 12 residues. The CDR3 region is CASSWQTGKAFF. CDR3 bases: TGTGCCAGCAGTTGGCAGACAGGTAAAGCTTTCTTT.

The table lists this clonotype with a count of one. The gene calls are TRBV28 and TRBJ2-2; the match to TRBD2 covers 10 bases. Per the germline V gene, CDR1 is MDHEN and CDR2 is SYDVKM. The ends lost 8 bases at V and 5 bases at J; junction bases unmatched: 8. The CDR3 spans 15 residues. This CDR3 is CASQSLAGVTGELFF. CDR3 bases: TGTGCCAGCCAGTCCCTAGCGGGAGTGACCGGGGAGCTGTTTTTT.

The genes are TRBV12-3 or TRBV12-4 and TRBJ2-7, with unresolved D. Trimming took 6 bases from V and 2 from J, leaving 14 bases between them. There are 14 residues in the CDR3. CDR3 sequence: CASSPAPETYEQYF. The CDR3 DNA is TGTGCCAGCAGCCCTGCCCCGGAAACCTACGAGCAGTACTTC.

This clonotype came up many times. The chain uses TRBV25-1 and TRBJ1-6, with a possible D match to TRBD1 (6 bases). There are 17 residues in the CDR3. V lost 5 bases and J lost 0, with 14 bases in between. Germline-derived CDR1 and CDR2 are MGHDK and SYGVNS. This CDR3 reads CASSPRQESSYNSPLHF. The CDR3 DNA reads TGTGCCAGCAGTCCCAGACAGGAGAGCTCCTATAATTCACCCCTCCACTTT.

A few counts support this clonotype. The chain couples TRBV28 to TRBJ2-5; D is possibly TRBD1 (5 bases). CDR1 and CDR2 (germline): MDHEN, SYDVKM. The CDR3 has 14 amino acids. Trimming pared 3 bases from V and 5 bases from J, leaving 13 bases between. The CDR3 reads CASSFPPGWETQYF. The CDR3, as DNA: TGTGCCAGCAGTTTCCCCCCAGGGTGGGAGACCCAGTACTTC.

This clonotype has a count of ten or more. The gene calls are TRBV7-8 and TRBJ1-5; unclear D gene. Germline V CDR1 and CDR2: SGHVS, FQNEAQ. CDR3 length: 16 residues. V gave up 1 base and J gave up 0 bases, with 10 bases separating them. In DNA form, the CDR3 reads TGTGCCAGCAGCTTAGTTTGGCGGTATAGCAATCAGCCCCAGCATTTT. Its translation is CASSLVWRYSNQPQHF.

The rearrangement links TRBV10-3 to TRBJ2-7, with 7 bases lining up with TRBD1. J was trimmed by 5 bases and V by 3 bases; bases with no gene match: 4. The CDR3 spans 13 residues. From germline, CDR1 is ENHRY and CDR2 SYGVKD. In DNA form, the CDR3 reads TGTGCCATCAGTGACAGGGGGTTGAACGAGCAGTACTTC. Its translation is CAISDRGLNEQYF.

This clonotype has a count of ten or more. V is TRBV20-1 and J is TRBJ2-5; D not resolved. CDR1 is DFQATT, CDR2 SNEGSKA, per germline (reference sequence). The V gene lost 6 bases and the J gene lost 4 bases, with 6 bases spanning the gap. This CDR3 contains 10 residues. The CDR3 DNA is TGCAGTGCCAGACTAGAGACCCAGTACTTC. It specifies CSARLETQYF.

V gene TRBV30 combines with J gene TRBJ1-6; no definite D call. CDR1 is GTSNPN and CDR2 is SVGIG in the germline V gene (reference sequence). Trimming stripped 1 base from V and 4 bases from J, with 8 bases between. The CDR3 length is 14 residues. The CDR3 reads CAWSEGLYNSPLHF. The DNA for the CDR3 is TGTGCCTGGAGTGAAGGACTATATAATTCACCCCTCCACTTT.

The V and J genes are TRBV5-5 and TRBJ2-7; either TRBD1 or TRBD2 may supply D (6 bases each). The CDR3 spans 13 residues. Per germline, CDR1 SGHKS and CDR2 YYEKEE (reference sequence). Trimming took 9 bases from V and 1 from J, leaving 14 bases between them. The CDR3 DNA reads TGTGCCACTAAACAGGGACTTTCCTACGAGCAGTACTTC. It yields the protein CATKQGLSYEQYF. Variable domain in full (rest from reference TRBV5-5 and TRBJ2-7): DAGVTQSPTHLIKTRGQQVTLRCSPISGHKSVSWYQQVLGQGPQFIFQYYEKEERGRGNFPDRFSARQFPNYSSELNVNALLLGDSALYLCATKQGLSYEQYFGPGTRLTVT.

This clonotype was picked up many times. The gene calls are TRBV12-3 or TRBV12-4 and TRBJ2-5, with TRBD2 matching over 9 bases. V gave up 4 bases and J gave up 2 bases; unmatched junction bases: 2. The CDR3 loop spans 14 amino acids. The CDR3 region is CASSSGLAQETQYF. The CDR3 DNA reads as TGTGCCAGCAGTTCAGGACTAGCGCAAGAGACCCAGTACTTC.

This clonotype was recorded many times. Without the conserved terminal phenylalanine or tryptophan, this CDR3 likely stems from a read error. This chain joins TRBV12-3 or TRBV12-4 and TRBJ1-1; D call uncertain. The V end was cut by 3 bases, the J end by 4 bases, with 6 bases between. The CDR3 has 12 amino acids. The DNA of the CDR3 is TGTGCCAGCAGTTTTGCGAGCACTGAAGCTTTCCTT. Protein sequence: CASSFASTEAFL.

As DNA, the CDR3 is TGTGCCAGCAGACCCAACAGGGGACCGAGGGAGAACACTGAAGCTTTCTTT. It is translated as CASRPNRGPRENTEAFF. The J gene is TRBJ1-1, the V gene TRBV6-2 or TRBV6-3, with TRBD1 identical over 7 bases. Losses at the gene ends were 6 bases for V and 1 base for J; bases not matched to a gene: 14. Per the germline V gene, CDR1 is MNHEY and CDR2 is SVGEGT. The CDR3 extends over 17 amino acids.